A single sample is the source of the 26 T cell receptor beta chains below, sequenced in a study of blood T cell repertoires in COVID-19. TCRdb's copy holds only in-frame clones and misses some; the assay was immunoSEQ multiplex PCR. The sample records some 350,000 clones, roughly 87% being singletons. Sequenced input: PBMCs or T cells enriched from blood (not recorded which). The receptors were sampled from a young woman who had recovered from COVID-19.

This chain connects TRBV5-1 to TRBJ1-6, with TRBD1 as a possible D gene (6 bases). Deletions cut 3 bases from V and 8 bases from J, with 12 bases between. This CDR3 spans 14 amino acids. Germline V lookup: CDR1 SGHRS, CDR2 YFSETQ. In DNA form, the CDR3 reads TGCGCCAGCAGCTCGGGTGGGGGCGATTCACCCCTCCACTTT. This codes for CASSSGGGDSPLHF.

The chain joins TRBV27 to TRBJ2-3, with 8 bases that match TRBD2. Unmatched junction bases numbered 9, after V lost 5 bases and J lost 5 bases. CDR3 length: 15 residues. Germline V gene sequence: CDR1 MNHEY, CDR2 SMNVEV (reference sequence). The CDR3, as DNA: TGTGCCAGCAGTCTGTACCTAGCGGGCAAAGATACGCAGTATTTT. Translated, it gives CASSLYLAGKDTQYF.

This chain uses TRBV9 with TRBJ2-1, with D tentatively TRBD2 (5 bases). Trimming shortened V by 7 bases and J by 9 bases, and 20 bases separated the two germline ends. CDR1 SGDLS and CDR2 YYNGEE come from the germline V gene. The length of the CDR3 is 14 residues. The CDR3 region is CASETGVGSGEQFF. CDR3 DNA sequence: TGTGCCAGCGAAACGGGCGTGGGGAGCGGTGAGCAGTTCTTC. The whole variable domain, remainder taken from reference TRBV9 and TRBJ2-1, is DSGVTQTPKHLITATGQRVTLRCSPRSGDLSVYWYQQSLDQGLQFLIQYYNGEERAKGNILERFSAQQFPDLHSELNLSSLELGDSALYFCASETGVGSGEQFFGPGTRLTVL.

The chain is built from TRBV18 and TRBJ1-2, with 9 bases identical to TRBD1. The CDR3 has 18 amino acids. Germline CDR1 reads KGHSH; CDR2 reads LQKENI. The V and J ends lost 2 bases and 0 bases, in that order; junction bases with no gene match: 10. For the CDR3, the DNA is TGTGCCAGCTCACCAGTTAGGACAGGGGCCTTTTCTAACTATGGCTACACCTTC. Encoded protein: CASSPVRTGAFSNYGYTF.

This clone was recorded only once. The chain carries TRBV7-9 and TRBJ2-6; 7 bases are a match to TRBD1. The germline V gene has CDR1 SEHNR and CDR2 FQNEAQ (reference sequence). The junction had 7 bases not matched to a gene; V was cut back by 8 bases and J by 0 bases. The CDR3 has 16 amino acids. In DNA, the CDR3 is TGTGCCAGCCGGGGACAGTTCTTCTCTGGGGCCAACGTCCTGACTTTC. Translated, it gives CASRGQFFSGANVLTF.

CDR3 sequence reads: CASSENRGDTDTQYF. In DNA, the CDR3 is TGCGCCAGCAGCGAAAACAGGGGGGACACAGATACGCAGTATTTT. The V and J genes are TRBV5-1 and TRBJ2-3, with 8 positions matching TRBD1. V dropped 4 bases and J dropped 2; count of bases not matched to a gene: 6. Germline CDR1 reads SGHRS; CDR2 reads YFSETQ. The CDR3 has 15 residues.

This sequence joins TRBV2 and TRBJ2-7; 11 bases agree with TRBD1. This CDR3 is 16 amino acids long. With 2 bases clipped from V and 5 bases from J, the junction kept 8 bases outside the gene matches. Germline V lookup: CDR1 SNHLY, CDR2 FYNNEI. The CDR3: CASSELRRGQGDEQYF. The CDR3 region has the DNA TGTGCCAGCAGTGAATTACGGAGGGGACAGGGGGACGAGCAGTACTTC.

The chain uses TRBV7-8 and TRBJ2-7, with D tentatively TRBD2 (5 bases). Germline V CDR1 and CDR2: SGHVS, FQNEAQ. The CDR3 is 13 residues long. The V end was cut by 3 bases, the J end by 2 bases, with 8 bases between. CDR3 DNA: TGTGCCAGCAGCTTCGGGATCACCTACGAGCAGTACTTC. Translating it yields CASSFGITYEQYF.

V and J are TRBV30 and TRBJ1-5, with 7 positions matching TRBD1. V dropped 1 base and J dropped 0; count of bases not matched to a gene: 9. CDR1 and CDR2 from the germline V gene are GTSNPN and SVGIG (reference sequence). The CDR3 extends over 17 amino acids. The CDR3 protein is CAWSAARGTYSNQPQHF. DNA for the CDR3: TGTGCCTGGAGTGCGGCCAGGGGGACATATAGCAATCAGCCCCAGCATTTT.

The rearrangement links TRBV7-9 to TRBJ1-3; D remains unclear. Trimming pared 5 bases from V and 3 bases from J, leaving 8 bases between. The CDR3 covers 13 residues. Looked up from germline, CDR1 is SEHNR and CDR2 is FQNEAQ (reference sequence). The CDR3 sequence: CASSLTSGNTIYF. DNA of the CDR3: TGTGCCAGCAGCCTCACCAGTGGAAACACCATATATTTT.

The V and J genes are TRBV7-2 and TRBJ1-2; 7 bases are shared with TRBD1. CDR1 SGHTA and CDR2 FQGNSA come from the germline V gene. This CDR3 is built from 11 residues. Germline trimming cut 10 bases from V and 8 bases from J; bases unmatched to any gene: 7. CDR3 sequence: CAKTTGLGYTF. The CDR3 DNA reads as TGTGCCAAAACGACAGGGCTCGGCTACACCTTC.

The chain recombines TRBV10-1 with TRBJ2-7; D gene ambiguous. The CDR3 loop spans 17 amino acids. Germline loops: CDR1 WNHNN, CDR2 SYGVQD (reference sequence). V lost 6 bases to trimming and J lost 2 bases, with 23 bases between them. The CDR3 here is CASSLYGLPPPPYEQYF. CDR3 DNA: TGCGCCAGCAGCCTCTATGGGCTACCGCCACCCCCCTACGAGCAGTACTTC.

V usage is TRBV5-1 and J usage is TRBJ1-1; D remains unclear. The CDR3 is made up of 13 amino acids. V dropped 2 bases and J dropped 4 bases, with 9 bases sitting between them. Germline-derived CDR1 and CDR2 are SGHRS and YFSETQ. CDR3 sequence: CASSFGGLTEAFF. CDR3 DNA: TGCGCCAGCAGCTTCGGAGGGCTCACTGAAGCTTTCTTT.

The chain is built from TRBV4-2 and TRBJ1-2; 9 positions match TRBD1. This CDR3 has 14 amino acids. The J segment lost 4 bases and the V segment lost 7 bases, leaving 7 bases of the junction unmatched. The V gene's germline CDR1 is LGHNA and CDR2 YNFKEQ. Written as DNA, the CDR3 is TGTGCCAGCACCGGGACAGGGAGGAGCTATGGCTACACCTTC. It translates to CASTGTGRSYGYTF.

This clone was seen once. The genes are TRBV2 and TRBJ1-1; weak D call: TRBD1 (5 bases). The CDR3 contains 12 residues. In germline, CDR1 is SNHLY, CDR2 FYNNEI. Trimming took off 2 bases at V and 10 bases at J, with 11 bases between the two ends. CDR3 amino acids: CASSEQGLGAFF. Written as DNA, the CDR3 is TGTGCCAGCAGTGAACAGGGTCTCGGAGCTTTCTTT.

This chain links TRBV7-9 with TRBJ1-4; 9 bases line up with TRBD1. Germline trimming cut 0 bases from V and 11 bases from J; bases unmatched to any gene: 7. CDR1 is SEHNR, CDR2 FQNEAQ, per germline (reference sequence). This CDR3 has 15 amino acids. For the CDR3, the DNA is TGTGCCAGCAGCTTAGCGGGACAGGGAGAAGGGAAACTGTTTTTT. Translated, it gives CASSLAGQGEGKLFF.

The V call is TRBV7-9, the J call TRBJ2-7; D may be TRBD1 (5 bases). Germline CDR1 SEHNR, CDR2 FQNEAQ (reference sequence). V was cut by 4 bases and J by 1 base, with 17 bases left in between. The CDR3 length is 16 residues. DNA of the CDR3: TGTGCCAGCAGCTCAATAAAGGGGTCAAAATCCTACGAGCAGTACTTC. Translating it yields CASSSIKGSKSYEQYF.

The chain combines TRBV3-1 (or the pseudogene TRBV3-2) with TRBJ2-1, with TRBD2 identical over 8 bases. Per the germline V gene, CDR1 is LGHDT and CDR2 is YNNKEL (reference sequence). V lost 0 bases, J lost 7 bases, and 5 bases stayed unmatched. The CDR3 totals 15 residues. The CDR3 coding sequence is TGTGCCAGCAGCCAAGATCGGGGGGGGCGGAATGAGCAGTTCTTC. It specifies CASSQDRGGRNEQFF.

This chain links TRBV7-2 with TRBJ2-7, with 9 bases that match TRBD1. The CDR3 is 14 residues long. CDR1 SGHTA and CDR2 FQGNSA come from the germline V gene. Trimming cost V 1 base and J 3 bases; bases outside gene matches: 1. CDR3 region: CASSLGGQGYEQYF. CDR3 in DNA: TGTGCCAGCAGCTTAGGGGGACAGGGCTACGAGCAGTACTTC.

This chain joins TRBV2 and TRBJ1-2; possibly TRBD1 for D (5 bases). Germline assignment: CDR1 SNHLY and CDR2 FYNNEI. The V end was cut by 6 bases, the J end by 1 base, with 12 bases between. This CDR3 comprises 14 residues. This chain's CDR3 is CASSPIRGNYGYTF. DNA for the CDR3: TGTGCCAGCAGCCCAATTAGGGGTAACTATGGCTACACCTTC.

The V and J genes are TRBV9 and TRBJ2-1, with TRBD2 identical over 9 bases. Losses at the gene ends were 4 bases for V and 3 bases for J; bases not matched to a gene: 14. Per germline, CDR1 SGDLS and CDR2 YYNGEE. This CDR3 region has 18 residues. In DNA, the CDR3 is TGTGCCAGCAGCTCAGGAGGTAGCGGGGGCCTTCTCTACAATGAGCAGTTCTTC. Translation: CASSSGGSGGLLYNEQFF.

This chain joins TRBV10-3 and TRBJ2-5; a weak D match, TRBD2 (7 bases). The ends were cut back, 7 bases at V and 1 base at J, with 10 bases in the middle. Looked up from germline, CDR1 is ENHRY and CDR2 is SYGVKD. The CDR3 has 13 residues. In DNA, the CDR3 is TGTGCCATCATGCGGGGGCTCCAAGAGACCCAGTACTTC. Protein product: CAIMRGLQETQYF.

The chain employs TRBV19 and TRBJ1-5, with D unclear. Looked up from germline, CDR1 is LNHDA and CDR2 is SQIVND (reference sequence). The CDR3 has 15 residues. The V and J ends lost 1 base and 0 bases respectively, with 7 bases between them. The CDR3: CASSIVTPSNQPQHF. The CDR3 DNA reads as TGTGCCAGTAGTATAGTAACACCTAGCAATCAGCCCCAGCATTTT.

The chain couples TRBV3-1 (or the pseudogene TRBV3-2) to TRBJ1-6; 8 bases align to TRBD1. V shed 1 base and J 9 bases; nucleotides not matched to a gene: 2. The CDR3 consists of 14 residues. The germline gives CDR1 LGHDT, CDR2 YNNKEL (reference sequence). In nucleotides, the CDR3 is TGTGCCAGCAGCCAAGGTGACAGGGGTTCACCCCTCCACTTT. Translated, it gives CASSQGDRGSPLHF.

J is TRBJ2-5 and V is TRBV25-1; the D gene is possibly TRBD1 (6 bases). This CDR3 has 13 amino acids. Per germline, CDR1 MGHDK and CDR2 SYGVNS. V was trimmed by 0 bases and J by 14 bases, leaving 16 bases between them. The CDR3 region is CASSEYVFTGLYF. CDR3 nucleotide sequence: TGTGCCAGCAGTGAATATGTTTTTACAGGGCTCTACTTC.

This clone has just one count. This rearrangement joins TRBV4-1 to TRBJ1-5; 9 nucleotides align to TRBD1. Germline trimming cut 3 bases from V and 4 bases from J; bases unmatched to any gene: 4. The CDR3 has 15 residues. Germline V gives CDR1 MGHRA, CDR2 YSYEKL. The CDR3 here is CASSHLDRGNQPQHF. In DNA, the CDR3 is TGCGCCAGCAGCCATCTCGACAGGGGGAATCAGCCCCAGCATTTT.